Described below is a single T cell receptor beta chain sequence and its context. This sample stems from a study of ipilimumab plus nivolumab after autologous stem cell transplantation. At the level of the study: The DLBCL group included primary refractory and relapsed cases.

The CDR3 is made up of 13 amino acids. The V gene lost 3 bases and the J gene lost 11 bases, with 17 bases spanning the gap. Germline loops: CDR1 SGHNT, CDR2 YYREEE (reference sequence). TCRdb's table, derived via immunoSEQ multiplex PCR, lists solely in-frame clones and lacks some. This table has around 15,000 clones, about 86% appearing once. The receptor was isolated from a male donor with diffuse large B-cell lymphoma. The gene calls are TRBV5-4 and TRBJ2-5; a possible D gene is TRBD1 (6 bases). The material sequenced was PBMCs, taken in a trial of ipilimumab plus nivolumab as post-transplant consolidation. In nucleotides, the CDR3 is TGTGCCAGCAGCTCGGGACATTTCGGAGAGCAGTACTTC. It is translated as CASSSGHFGEQYF. Full variable domain (rest looked up from reference TRBV5-4 and TRBJ2-5): ETGVTQSPTHLIKTRGQQVTLRCSSQSGHNTVSWYQQALGQGPQFIFQYYREEENGRGNFPPRFSGLQFPNYSSELNVNALELDDSALYLCASSSGHFGEQYFGPGTRLLVL.